The 14 T cell receptor beta chains given below trace back to one sample, sequenced in a study of blood T cell repertoires in COVID-19. The method was immunoSEQ multiplex PCR; TCRdb's version includes in-frame clones alone and lacks a portion of them. In the table there are more than 300,000 clones, approximately 87% of which are singletons. The sample taken for sequencing was peripheral blood. The receptors were sampled from a woman aged 50 to 65 with COVID-19, enrolled during active disease.

The gene calls are TRBV6-5 and TRBJ2-7; D call uncertain. CDR3 length: 14 residues. V was trimmed by 5 bases and J by 0 bases, leaving 11 bases between them. Germline V gene sequence: CDR1 MNHEY, CDR2 SVGAGI. The CDR3 loop is CASSRKTFSYEQYF. The CDR3 nucleotides read TGTGCCAGCAGTCGTAAGACATTCTCCTACGAGCAGTACTTC.

The chain carries TRBV11-3 and TRBJ2-1; the match to TRBD1 covers 8 bases. The CDR3 contains 13 residues. The germline gives CDR1 SGHNT, CDR2 YENEEA. V shed 8 bases, J shed 9 bases, and the junction held 9 bases outside the gene matches. DNA for the CDR3: TGTGCCAGCGGAAAGACAGGGGAAGCTGAGCAGTTCTTC. Translated: CASGKTGEAEQFF.

The gene calls are TRBV14 and TRBJ2-7, with a tentative D call TRBD1 (6 bases). Trimming cost V 3 bases and J 0 bases, with 9 bases left between them. The CDR3 has 14 amino acids. The germline CDR1 and CDR2 sequences are SGHDN and FVKESK. The CDR3 here is CASSHRDISYEQYF. The CDR3 nucleotides read TGTGCCAGCAGCCACCGGGACATCTCCTACGAGCAGTACTTC.

V is TRBV28 and J is TRBJ1-2, with a tentative D call TRBD1 (5 bases). This CDR3 is 14 amino acids long. Trimming took 4 bases from V and 2 from J, leaving 11 bases between them. CDR1 and CDR2 from the germline V gene are MDHEN and SYDVKM. The CDR3 DNA reads as TGTGCCAGCAGTTCCGGGGGGAACAACTATGGCTACACCTTC. Its protein product is CASSSGGNNYGYTF.

This clone has just a few counts. The chain joins TRBV4-2 to TRBJ2-4, with TRBD1 identical over 12 bases. The germline gives CDR1 LGHNA, CDR2 YNFKEQ. This CDR3 comprises 15 residues. The junction had 3 bases not matched to a gene; V was cut back by 1 base and J by 8 bases. In nucleotides, the CDR3 is TGTGCCAGCAGCCAAGGGCGGGACAGGGGGCACATTCAGTACTTC. Encoded protein: CASSQGRDRGHIQYF.

This CDR3 is CASSPTSGPSYEQYF. CDR3 DNA: TGTGCCAGTAGTCCGACTAGCGGGCCCTCCTACGAGCAGTACTTC. The V and J genes are TRBV19 and TRBJ2-7, with 10 bases fitting TRBD2. V was clipped by 5 bases and J by 0 bases; unmatched bases: 4. The CDR3 has 15 residues. Germline V gene data show CDR1 as LNHDA and CDR2 as SQIVND (reference sequence). Full variable domain (missing parts from reference TRBV19 and TRBJ2-7): DGGITQSPKYLFRKEGQNVTLSCEQNLNHDAMYWYRQDPGQGLRLIYYSQIVNDFQKGDIAEGYSVSREKKESFPLTVTSAQKNPTAFYLCASSPTSGPSYEQYFGPGTRLTVT.

The chain uses TRBV12-5 and TRBJ1-1; 7 bases map to TRBD1. This CDR3 spans 15 amino acids. Germline V gives CDR1 LGHNT, CDR2 FRNRAP. V shed 1 base, J shed 2 bases, and the junction held 4 bases outside the gene matches. The CDR3 DNA sequence: TGTGCTAGTGGTTTGGACAGGGGATACAACACTGAAGCTTTCTTT. Translation: CASGLDRGYNTEAFF.

This clone showed up just a few times. V gene TRBV12-5 combines with J gene TRBJ2-1; D gene uncertain. Per the germline V gene, CDR1 is LGHNT and CDR2 is FRNRAP. The CDR3 loop spans 11 amino acids. Trimming stripped 6 bases from V and 4 bases from J, with 4 bases between. The chain's CDR3 is CASGAYNEQFF. In DNA form, the CDR3 reads TGTGCTAGTGGAGCGTACAATGAGCAGTTCTTC.

The sample holds one count of this clone. The rearrangement joins TRBV12-5 to TRBJ2-5; 7 bases are shared with TRBD2. In germline, CDR1 is LGHNT, CDR2 FRNRAP. This CDR3 is built from 18 residues. Trimming cost V 0 bases and J 5 bases; bases outside gene matches: 15. CDR3 nucleotides: TGTGCTAGTGGTTTGGTCCGGGCTAGCGGAGGCGCAGGGGAGACCCAGTACTTC. Its protein is CASGLVRASGGAGETQYF.

This clone is a singleton in its sample. This chain connects TRBV18 to TRBJ1-6, with 8 positions matching TRBD1. V shed 0 bases and J 8 bases; nucleotides not matched to a gene: 6. CDR1 is KGHSH and CDR2 is LQKENI in the germline V gene. This CDR3 is built from 16 residues. The CDR3 loop reads CASSPPPGQGYSPLHF. The DNA for the CDR3 is TGTGCCAGCTCACCACCGCCAGGACAGGGATATTCACCCCTCCACTTT.

The CDR3, as DNA: TGCGCCAGCAGCCAAGGGGCCATGAACACTGAAGCTTTCTTT. Encoded protein: CASSQGAMNTEAFF. The chain couples TRBV4-3 to TRBJ1-1; D gene ambiguous. The V end was cut by 1 base, the J end by 0 bases, with 6 bases between. This CDR3 comprises 14 residues. From germline, CDR1 is LGHNA and CDR2 YSLEER.

The V call is TRBV19, the J call TRBJ2-7; maybe TRBD2 (6 bases). The V gene's germline CDR1 is LNHDA and CDR2 SQIVND (reference sequence). The V gene lost 3 bases and the J gene lost 2 bases, with 14 bases spanning the gap. The CDR3 covers 15 residues. The CDR3 region is CASSISQWGAYEQYF. The CDR3 DNA sequence: TGTGCCAGTAGTATTTCACAGTGGGGGGCCTACGAGCAGTACTTC.

The rearrangement joins TRBV2 to TRBJ2-7, with 11 positions matching TRBD1. V lost 8 bases to trimming and J lost 4 bases; unmatched junction nucleotides: 7. The length of the CDR3 is 14 residues. Germline assignment: CDR1 SNHLY and CDR2 FYNNEI. The chain's CDR3 is CASLGQGAAYEQYF. The CDR3 DNA is TGTGCCAGCTTAGGACAGGGGGCGGCTTACGAGCAGTACTTC.

The chain joins TRBV10-2 to TRBJ2-3; D may be TRBD2 (5 bases). The V gene lost 8 bases and the J gene lost 5 bases, with 8 bases spanning the gap. Germline values: CDR1 WSHSY, CDR2 SAAADI. The CDR3 spans 11 residues. The CDR3 coding sequence is TGCGCCAGCCTCGGAGGAGATACGCAGTATTTT. It translates to CASLGGDTQYF.